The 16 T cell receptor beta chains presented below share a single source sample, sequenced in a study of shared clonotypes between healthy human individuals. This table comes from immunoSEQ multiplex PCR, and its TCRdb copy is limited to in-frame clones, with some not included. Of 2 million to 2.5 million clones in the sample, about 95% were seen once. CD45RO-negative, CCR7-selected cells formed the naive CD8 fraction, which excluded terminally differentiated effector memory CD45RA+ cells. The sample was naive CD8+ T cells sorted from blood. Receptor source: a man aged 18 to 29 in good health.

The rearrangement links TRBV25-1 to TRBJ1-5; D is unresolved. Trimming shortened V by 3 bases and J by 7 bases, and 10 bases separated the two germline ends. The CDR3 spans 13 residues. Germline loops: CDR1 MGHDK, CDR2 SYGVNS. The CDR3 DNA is TGTGCCAGCAGTGAGACGGGTCACCAGCCCCAGCATTTT. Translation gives CASSETGHQPQHF.

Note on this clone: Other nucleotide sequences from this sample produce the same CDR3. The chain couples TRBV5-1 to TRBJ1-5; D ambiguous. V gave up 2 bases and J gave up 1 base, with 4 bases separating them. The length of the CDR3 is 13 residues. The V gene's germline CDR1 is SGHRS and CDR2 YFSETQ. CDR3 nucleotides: TGCGCCAGCAGCTTATCGAGCAATCAGCCCCAGCATTTT. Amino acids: CASSLSSNQPQHF.

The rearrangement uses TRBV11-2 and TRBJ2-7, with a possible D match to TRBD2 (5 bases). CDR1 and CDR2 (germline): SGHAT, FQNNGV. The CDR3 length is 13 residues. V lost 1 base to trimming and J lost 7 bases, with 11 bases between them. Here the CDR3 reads CASSLGADWEQYF. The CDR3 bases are TGTGCCAGCAGCTTAGGGGCGGACTGGGAGCAGTACTTC.

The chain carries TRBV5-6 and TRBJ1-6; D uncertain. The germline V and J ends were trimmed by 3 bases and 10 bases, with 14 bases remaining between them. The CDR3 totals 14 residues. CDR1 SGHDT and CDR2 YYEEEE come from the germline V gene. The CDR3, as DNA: TGTGCCAGCAGCTACCGACCGTCCTGGTCACCCCTCCACTTT. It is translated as CASSYRPSWSPLHF.

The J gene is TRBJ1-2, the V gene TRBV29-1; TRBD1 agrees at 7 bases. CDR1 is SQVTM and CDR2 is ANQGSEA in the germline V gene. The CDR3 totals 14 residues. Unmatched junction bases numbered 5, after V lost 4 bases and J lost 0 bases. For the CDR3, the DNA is TGCAGCGTTGTATCGGGACAGCCTAACTATGGCTACACCTTC. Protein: CSVVSGQPNYGYTF.

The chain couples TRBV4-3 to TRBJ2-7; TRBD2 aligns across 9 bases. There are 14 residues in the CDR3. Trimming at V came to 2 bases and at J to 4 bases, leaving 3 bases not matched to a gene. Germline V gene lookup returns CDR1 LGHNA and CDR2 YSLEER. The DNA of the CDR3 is TGCGCCAGCAGCCAATTAGCGGGAGAGTACGAGCAGTACTTC. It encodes CASSQLAGEYEQYF.

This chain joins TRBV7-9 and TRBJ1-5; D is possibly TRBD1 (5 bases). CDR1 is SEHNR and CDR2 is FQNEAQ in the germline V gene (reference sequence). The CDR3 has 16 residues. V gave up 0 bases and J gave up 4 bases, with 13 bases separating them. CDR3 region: CASSLAFRQGNQPQHF. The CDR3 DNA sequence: TGTGCCAGCAGCTTAGCGTTTCGGCAGGGTAATCAGCCCCAGCATTTT.

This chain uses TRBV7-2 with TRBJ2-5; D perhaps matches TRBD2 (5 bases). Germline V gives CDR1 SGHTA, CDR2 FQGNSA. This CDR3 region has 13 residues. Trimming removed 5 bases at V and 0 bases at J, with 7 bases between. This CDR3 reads CASSGGNQETQYF. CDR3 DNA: TGTGCCAGCAGCGGAGGTAACCAAGAGACCCAGTACTTC. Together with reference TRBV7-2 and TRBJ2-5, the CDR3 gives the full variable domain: GAGVSQSPSNKVTEKGKDVELRCDPISGHTALYWYRQSLGQGLEFLIYFQGNSAPDKSGLPSDRFSAERTGGSVSTLTIQRTQQEDSAVYLCASSGGNQETQYFGPGTRLLVL.

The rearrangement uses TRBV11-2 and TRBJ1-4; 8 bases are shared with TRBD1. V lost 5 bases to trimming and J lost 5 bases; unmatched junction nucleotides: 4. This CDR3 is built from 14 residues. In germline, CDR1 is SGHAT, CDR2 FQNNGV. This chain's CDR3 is CASSTGGGNEKLFF. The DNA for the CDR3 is TGTGCCAGCAGCACAGGGGGGGGGAATGAAAAACTGTTTTTT.

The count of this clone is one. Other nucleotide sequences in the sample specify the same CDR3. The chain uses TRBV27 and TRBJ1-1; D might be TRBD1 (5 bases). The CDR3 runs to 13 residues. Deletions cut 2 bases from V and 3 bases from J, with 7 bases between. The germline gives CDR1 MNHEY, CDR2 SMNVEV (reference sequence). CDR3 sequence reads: CASSLGADTEAFF. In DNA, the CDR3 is TGTGCCAGCAGTTTAGGGGCTGACACTGAAGCTTTCTTT.

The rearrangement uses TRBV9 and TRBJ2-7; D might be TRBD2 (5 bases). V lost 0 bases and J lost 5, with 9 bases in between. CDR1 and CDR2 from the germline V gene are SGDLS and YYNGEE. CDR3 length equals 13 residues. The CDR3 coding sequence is TGTGCCAGCAGCGTAGCTACGGAGGACGAGCAGTACTTC. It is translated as CASSVATEDEQYF.

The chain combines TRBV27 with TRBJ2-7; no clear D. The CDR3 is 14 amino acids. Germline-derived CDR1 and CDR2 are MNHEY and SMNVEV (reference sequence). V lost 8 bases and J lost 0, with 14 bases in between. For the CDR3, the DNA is TGTGCCAGCTCAACCGCCGGCCACTCCTACGAGCAGTACTTC. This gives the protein CASSTAGHSYEQYF.

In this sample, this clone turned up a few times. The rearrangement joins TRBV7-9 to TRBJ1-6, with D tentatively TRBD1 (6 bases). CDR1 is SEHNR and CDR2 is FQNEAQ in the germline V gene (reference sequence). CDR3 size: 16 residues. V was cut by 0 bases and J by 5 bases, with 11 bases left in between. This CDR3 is CASSLALQGDNSPLHF. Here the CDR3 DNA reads TGTGCCAGCAGCTTAGCGCTACAGGGAGATAATTCACCCCTCCACTTT. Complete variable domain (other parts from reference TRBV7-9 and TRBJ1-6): DTGVSQNPRHKITKRGQNVTFRCDPISEHNRLYWYRQTLGQGPEFLTYFQNEAQLEKSRLLSDRFSAERPKGSFSTLEIQRTEQGDSAMYLCASSLALQGDNSPLHFGNGTRLTVT.

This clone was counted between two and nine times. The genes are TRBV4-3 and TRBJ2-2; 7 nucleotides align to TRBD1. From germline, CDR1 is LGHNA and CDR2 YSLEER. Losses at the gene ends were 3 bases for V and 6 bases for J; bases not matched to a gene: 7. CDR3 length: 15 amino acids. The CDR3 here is CASSQTEGAAGELFF. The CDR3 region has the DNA TGCGCCAGCAGCCAGACCGAGGGGGCGGCCGGGGAGCTGTTTTTT.

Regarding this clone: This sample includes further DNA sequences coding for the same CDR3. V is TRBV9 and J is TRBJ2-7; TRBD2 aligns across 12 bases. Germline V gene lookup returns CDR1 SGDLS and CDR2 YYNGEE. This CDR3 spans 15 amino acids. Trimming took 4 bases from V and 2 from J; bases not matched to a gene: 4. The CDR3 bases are TGTGCCAGCAGCCCTGGGACTAGCGGGCCCTACGAGCAGTACTTC. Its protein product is CASSPGTSGPYEQYF.

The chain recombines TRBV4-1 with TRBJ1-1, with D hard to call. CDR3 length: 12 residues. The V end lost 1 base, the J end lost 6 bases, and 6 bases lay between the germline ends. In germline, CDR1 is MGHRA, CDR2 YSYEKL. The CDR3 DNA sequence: TGCGCCAGCAGCCAAGGGCCATCTGAAGCTTTCTTT. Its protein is CASSQGPSEAFF.